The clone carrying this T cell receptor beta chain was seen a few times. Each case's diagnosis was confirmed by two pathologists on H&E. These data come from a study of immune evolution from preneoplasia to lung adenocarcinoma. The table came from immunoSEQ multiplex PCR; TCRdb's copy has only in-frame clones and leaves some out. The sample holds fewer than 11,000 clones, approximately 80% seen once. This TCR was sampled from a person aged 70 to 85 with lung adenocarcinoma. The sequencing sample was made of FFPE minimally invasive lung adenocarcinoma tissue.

The CDR3 spells CASSGVQDGNSPLHF. The DNA for the CDR3 is TGTGCCAGCAGCGGGGTACAGGACGGTAATTCACCCCTCCACTTT. V gene TRBV9 combines with J gene TRBJ1-6; tentative D call: TRBD1 (5 bases). The CDR3 is made up of 15 amino acids. V lost 3 bases and J lost 6, with 13 bases in between. Germline-derived CDR1 and CDR2 are SGDLS and YYNGEE.